The TCR beta chain described here comes from a study of identical twins. Study results and caveats: For out-of-frame alpha sequences shared by twins, low generation probability was in excess.

This clonotype was found a few times. The antigen is not known. Germline loops: CDR1 WSHSY, CDR2 SAAADI. This CDR3 comprises 13 residues. The ends were cut back, 7 bases at V and 1 base at J, with 10 bases in the middle. A universal primer binding site was introduced by template switching. The final cDNA contained unique molecular identifiers. TCRdb reprocessed the 5' RACE reads via MiXCR and lists one record per CDR3 protein. Here the sample spans around 490,000 distinct CDR3 sequences, over 11% being singletons. These data were also reused for a study on yellow fever vaccine responses in identical twins.

This receptor was taken from a woman between 18 and 29 years old in good health. The rearrangement uses TRBV10-2 and TRBJ2-5, with D possibly called TRBD1 or TRBD2 (6 bases each). The material sequenced was CD4+ T cells sorted from blood. CDR3 nucleotide sequence: TGCGCCAGCAAGGGGGGTACCCAAGAGACCCAGTACTTC. Encoded protein: CASKGGTQETQYF.